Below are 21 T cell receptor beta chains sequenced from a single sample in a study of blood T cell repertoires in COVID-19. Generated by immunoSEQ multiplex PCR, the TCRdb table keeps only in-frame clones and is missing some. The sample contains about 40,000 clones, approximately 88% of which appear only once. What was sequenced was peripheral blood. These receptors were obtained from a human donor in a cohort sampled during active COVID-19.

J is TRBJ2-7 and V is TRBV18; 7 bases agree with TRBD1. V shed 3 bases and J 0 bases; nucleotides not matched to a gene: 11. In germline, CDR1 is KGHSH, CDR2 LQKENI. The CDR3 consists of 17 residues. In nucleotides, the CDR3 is TGTGCCAGCTCACCTCTGCGACTCCGGGACAGCTCCTACGAGCAGTACTTC. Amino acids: CASSPLRLRDSSYEQYF.

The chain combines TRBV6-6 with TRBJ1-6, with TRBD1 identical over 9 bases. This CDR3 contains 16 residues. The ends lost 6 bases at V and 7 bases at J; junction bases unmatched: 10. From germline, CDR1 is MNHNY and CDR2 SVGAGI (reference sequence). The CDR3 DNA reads TGTGCCAGCAGAGTAACAGGGGGCGCGGGGAATTCACCCCTCCACTTT. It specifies CASRVTGGAGNSPLHF.

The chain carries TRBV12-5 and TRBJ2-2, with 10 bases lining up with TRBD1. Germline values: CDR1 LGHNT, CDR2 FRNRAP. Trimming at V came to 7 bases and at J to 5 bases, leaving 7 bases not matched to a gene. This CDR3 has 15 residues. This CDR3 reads CASDKDRGWTGELFF. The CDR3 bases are TGTGCTAGTGACAAGGACAGGGGGTGGACCGGGGAGCTGTTTTTT.

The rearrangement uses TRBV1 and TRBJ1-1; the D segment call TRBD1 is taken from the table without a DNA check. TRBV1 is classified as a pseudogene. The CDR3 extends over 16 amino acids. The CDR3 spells CTSSQDNTGVNTEAFF. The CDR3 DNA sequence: TGCACCAGCAGCCAAGATAACACAGGGGTGAACACTGAAGCTTTCTTT.

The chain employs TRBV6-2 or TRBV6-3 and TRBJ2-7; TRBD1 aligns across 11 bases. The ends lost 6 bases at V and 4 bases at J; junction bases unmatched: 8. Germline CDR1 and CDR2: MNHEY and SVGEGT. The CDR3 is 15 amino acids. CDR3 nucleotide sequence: TGTGCCAGCAGCAGCCCGGGACAGGGGGGTTACGAGCAGTACTTC. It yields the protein CASSSPGQGGYEQYF.

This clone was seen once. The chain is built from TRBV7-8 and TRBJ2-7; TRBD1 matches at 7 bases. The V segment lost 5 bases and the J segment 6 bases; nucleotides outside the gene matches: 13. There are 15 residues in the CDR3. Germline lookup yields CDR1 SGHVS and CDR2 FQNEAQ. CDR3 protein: CASSTRPQGFLEQYF. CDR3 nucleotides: TGTGCCAGCAGCACCCGCCCACAGGGGTTTCTCGAGCAGTACTTC.

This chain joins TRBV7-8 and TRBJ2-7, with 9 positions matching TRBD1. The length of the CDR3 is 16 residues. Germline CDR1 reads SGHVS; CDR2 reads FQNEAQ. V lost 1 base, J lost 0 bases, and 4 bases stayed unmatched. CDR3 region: CASSLVGTGLSYEQYF. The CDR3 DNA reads TGTGCCAGCAGCTTAGTAGGGACAGGGCTCTCCTACGAGCAGTACTTC.

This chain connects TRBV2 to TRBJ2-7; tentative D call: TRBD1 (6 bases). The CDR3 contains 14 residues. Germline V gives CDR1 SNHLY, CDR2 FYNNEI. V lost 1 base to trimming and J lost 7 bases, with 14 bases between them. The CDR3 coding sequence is TGTGCCAGCAGTGAAGGAGTAGGGCAGGGGGAGCAGTACTTC. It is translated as CASSEGVGQGEQYF.

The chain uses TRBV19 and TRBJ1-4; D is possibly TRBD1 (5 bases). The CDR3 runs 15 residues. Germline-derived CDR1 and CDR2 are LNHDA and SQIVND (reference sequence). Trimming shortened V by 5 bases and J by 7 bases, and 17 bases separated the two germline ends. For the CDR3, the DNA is TGTGCCAGTAGTGCGTCCTCAGGGTGGGGTGAAAAACTGTTTTTT. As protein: CASSASSGWGEKLFF.

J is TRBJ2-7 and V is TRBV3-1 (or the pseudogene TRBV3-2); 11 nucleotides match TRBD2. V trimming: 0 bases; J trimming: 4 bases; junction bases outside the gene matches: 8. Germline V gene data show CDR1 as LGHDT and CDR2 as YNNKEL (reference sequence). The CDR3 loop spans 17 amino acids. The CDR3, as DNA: TGTGCCAGCAGCCAAGATGCCCCACTAGCGGGGGAGTACGAGCAGTACTTC. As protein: CASSQDAPLAGEYEQYF.

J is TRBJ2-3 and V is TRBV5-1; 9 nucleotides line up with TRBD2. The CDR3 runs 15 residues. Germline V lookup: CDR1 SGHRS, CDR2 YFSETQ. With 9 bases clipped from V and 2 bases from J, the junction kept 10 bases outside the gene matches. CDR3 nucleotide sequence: TGCGCCACCACCTCGAGCGGGGGGTTCACAGATACGCAGTATTTT. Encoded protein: CATTSSGGFTDTQYF.

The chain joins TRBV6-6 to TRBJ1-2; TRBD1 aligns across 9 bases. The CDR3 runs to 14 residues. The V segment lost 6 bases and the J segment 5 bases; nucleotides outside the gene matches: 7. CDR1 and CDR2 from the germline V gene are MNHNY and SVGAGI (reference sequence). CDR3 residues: CASSPGQGDYGYTF. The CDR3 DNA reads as TGTGCCAGCAGCCCGGGACAGGGAGATTATGGCTACACCTTC.

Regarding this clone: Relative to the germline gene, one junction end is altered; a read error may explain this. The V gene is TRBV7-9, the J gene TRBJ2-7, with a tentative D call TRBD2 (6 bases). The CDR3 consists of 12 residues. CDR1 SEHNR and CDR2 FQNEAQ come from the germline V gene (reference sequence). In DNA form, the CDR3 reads TGTGCCAGCAGCTTAGAAACCGGGACTGCAAACTTC. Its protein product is CASSLETGTANF.

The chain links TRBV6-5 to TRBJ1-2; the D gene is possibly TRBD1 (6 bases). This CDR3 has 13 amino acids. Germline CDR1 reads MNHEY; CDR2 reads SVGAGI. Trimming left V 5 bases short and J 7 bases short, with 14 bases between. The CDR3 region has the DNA TGTGCCAGCAGTCCATACAGGGCGGCTGGCTACACCTTC. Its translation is CASSPYRAAGYTF.

CDR3 amino acids: CASSNPGLHGYTF. CDR3 nucleotides: TGTGCCAGCAGTAACCCAGGCCTGCATGGCTACACCTTC. The chain uses TRBV6-5 and TRBJ1-2, with D uncertain. Trimming stripped 5 bases from V and 6 bases from J, with 13 bases between. This CDR3 region has 13 residues. CDR1 MNHEY and CDR2 SVGAGI come from the germline V gene.

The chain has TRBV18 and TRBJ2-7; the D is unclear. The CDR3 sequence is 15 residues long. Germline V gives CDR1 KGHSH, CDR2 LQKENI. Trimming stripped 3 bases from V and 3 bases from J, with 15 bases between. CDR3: CASSPPPGSNYEQYF. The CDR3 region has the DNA TGTGCCAGCTCACCTCCTCCAGGATCCAACTACGAGCAGTACTTC.

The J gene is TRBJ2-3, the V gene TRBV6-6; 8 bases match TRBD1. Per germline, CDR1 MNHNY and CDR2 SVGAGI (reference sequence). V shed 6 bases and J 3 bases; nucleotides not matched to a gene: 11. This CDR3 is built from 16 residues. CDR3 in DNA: TGTGCCAGCAGCCACGAACGGACAGGGTGGACAGATACGCAGTATTTT. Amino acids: CASSHERTGWTDTQYF.

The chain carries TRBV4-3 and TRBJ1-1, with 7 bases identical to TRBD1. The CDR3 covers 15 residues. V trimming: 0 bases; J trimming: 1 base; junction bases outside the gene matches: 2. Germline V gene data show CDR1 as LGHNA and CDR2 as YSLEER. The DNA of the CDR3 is TGCGCCAGCAGCCAAGACCCAGGGGGGAACACTGAAGCTTTCTTT. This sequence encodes CASSQDPGGNTEAFF.

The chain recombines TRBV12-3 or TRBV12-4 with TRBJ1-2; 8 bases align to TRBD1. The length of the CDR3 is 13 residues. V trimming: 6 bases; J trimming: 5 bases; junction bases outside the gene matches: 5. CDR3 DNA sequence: TGTGCCAGCAGGGTGACAGGGGAGTATGGCTACACCTTC. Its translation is CASRVTGEYGYTF.

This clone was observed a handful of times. CDR3 amino acids: CASGHELGFEQYF. The CDR3 DNA reads as TGTGCCAGCGGGCACGAACTTGGGTTCGAGCAGTACTTC. The V and J genes are TRBV27 and TRBJ2-7, with D unclear. The CDR3 totals 13 residues. Germline values: CDR1 MNHEY, CDR2 SMNVEV (reference sequence). V was pared by 8 bases and J by 6 bases, with 17 bases between.

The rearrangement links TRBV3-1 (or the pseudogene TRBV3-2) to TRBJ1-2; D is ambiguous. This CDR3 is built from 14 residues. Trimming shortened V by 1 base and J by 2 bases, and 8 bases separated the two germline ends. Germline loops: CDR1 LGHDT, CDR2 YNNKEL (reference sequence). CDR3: CASSQGWQNYGYTF. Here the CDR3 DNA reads TGTGCCAGCAGCCAAGGGTGGCAGAACTATGGCTACACCTTC.